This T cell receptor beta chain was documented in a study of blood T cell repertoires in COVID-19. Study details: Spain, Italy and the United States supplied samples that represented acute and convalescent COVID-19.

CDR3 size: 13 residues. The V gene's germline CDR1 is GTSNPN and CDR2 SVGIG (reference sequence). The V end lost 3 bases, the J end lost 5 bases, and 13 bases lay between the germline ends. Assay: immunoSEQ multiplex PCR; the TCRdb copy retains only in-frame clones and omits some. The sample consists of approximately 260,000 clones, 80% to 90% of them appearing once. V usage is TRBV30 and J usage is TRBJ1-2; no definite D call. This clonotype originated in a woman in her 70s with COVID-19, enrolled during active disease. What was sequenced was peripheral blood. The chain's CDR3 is CAWSYLTLYGYTF. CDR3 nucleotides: TGTGCCTGGAGCTATCTGACACTTTATGGCTACACCTTC.